This T cell receptor beta chain was found in a study of naive and memory T cell subsets. Ligated cDNA underwent four rounds of PCR with nested alpha and beta constant region primers and SP2. Alpha and beta constant region primers primed reverse transcription for blood and skin samples. TCRdb independently ran MiXCR on the 5' RACE reads; one entry per CDR3 protein. The profile shows roughly 60,000 distinct CDR3 sequences, over 7% of them singletons. Study-wide results and caveats: The RNA method is potentially sensitive to activation and differentiation changes.

Trimming shortened V by 5 bases and J by 6 bases, and 5 bases separated the two germline ends. The CDR3 spans 11 residues. Germline CDR1 reads MNHNS; CDR2 reads SASEGT. A UMI-containing oligonucleotide was joined by 3' ligation to the TCR cDNA template. This clonotype was detected only a few times. Antigen: not known. The sequence derives from a male donor in good health. This chain links TRBV6-1 with TRBJ1-5, with D uncertain. The DNA for the CDR3 is TGTGCCAGCAGTTCCGGTCAGCCCCAGCATTTT. Translated, it gives CASSSGQPQHF.